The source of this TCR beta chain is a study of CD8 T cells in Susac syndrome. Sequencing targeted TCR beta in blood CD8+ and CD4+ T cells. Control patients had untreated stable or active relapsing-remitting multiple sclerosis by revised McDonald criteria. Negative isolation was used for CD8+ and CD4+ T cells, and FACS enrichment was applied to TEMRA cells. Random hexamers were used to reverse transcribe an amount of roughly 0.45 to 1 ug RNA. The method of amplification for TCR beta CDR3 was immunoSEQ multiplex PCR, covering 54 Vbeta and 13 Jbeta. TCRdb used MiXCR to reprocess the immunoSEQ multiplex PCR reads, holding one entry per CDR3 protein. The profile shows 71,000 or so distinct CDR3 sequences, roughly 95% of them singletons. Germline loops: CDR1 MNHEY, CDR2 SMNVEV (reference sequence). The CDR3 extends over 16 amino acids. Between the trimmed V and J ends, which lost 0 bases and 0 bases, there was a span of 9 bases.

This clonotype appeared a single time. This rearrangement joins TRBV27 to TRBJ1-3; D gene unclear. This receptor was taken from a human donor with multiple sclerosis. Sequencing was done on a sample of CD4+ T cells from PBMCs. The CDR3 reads CASSLSFATSGNTIYF. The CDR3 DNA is TGTGCCAGCAGTTTATCTTTCGCGACCTCTGGAAACACCATATATTTT.